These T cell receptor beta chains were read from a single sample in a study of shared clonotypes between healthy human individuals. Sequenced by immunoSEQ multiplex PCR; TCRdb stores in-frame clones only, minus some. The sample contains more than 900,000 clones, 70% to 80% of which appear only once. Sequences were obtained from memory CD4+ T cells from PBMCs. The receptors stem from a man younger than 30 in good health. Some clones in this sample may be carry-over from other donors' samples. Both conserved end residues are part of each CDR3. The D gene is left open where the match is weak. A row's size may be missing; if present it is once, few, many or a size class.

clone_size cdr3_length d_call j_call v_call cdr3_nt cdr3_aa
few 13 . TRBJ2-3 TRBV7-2 TGTGCCAGCAGCTCCACCCGGGCAGATACGCAGTATTTT CASSSTRADTQYF
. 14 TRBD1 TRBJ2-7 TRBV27 TGTGCCAGCAGTTTTGACAGGGGGAACGGCGAGCAGTACTTC CASSFDRGNGEQYF
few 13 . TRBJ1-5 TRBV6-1 TGTGCCAGCAGTGAAGTTTCGGATCAGCCCCAGCATTTT CASSEVSDQPQHF
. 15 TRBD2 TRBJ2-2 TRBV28 TGTGCCGGGTACGGGGGGAACGCGAACACCGGGGAGCTGTTTTTT CAGYGGNANTGELFF
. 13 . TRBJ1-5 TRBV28 TGTGCCAGCAGTTTTCCAGGGTATCAGCCCCAGCATTTT CASSFPGYQPQHF
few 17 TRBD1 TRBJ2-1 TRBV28 TGTGCCAGCAGTAGGGGGCTCGGGACAGCCTTCTACAATGAGCAGTTCTTC CASSRGLGTAFYNEQFF
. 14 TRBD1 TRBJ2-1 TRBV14 TGTGCCAGCAGGAAACAGGGGGCGATCCATGAGCAGTTCTTC CASRKQGAIHEQFF
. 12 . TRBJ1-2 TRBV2 TGTGCCAGCAGTGACGGAGACTATGGCTACACCTTC CASSDGDYGYTF
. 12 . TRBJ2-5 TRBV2 TGTGCCAGCAGGGGCAGGGGAGAGACCCAGTACTTC CASRGRGETQYF
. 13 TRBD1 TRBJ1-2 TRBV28 TGTGCCAGCAGTCCCGGACAGGGGGTTTATTTCACCTTC CASSPGQGVYFTF
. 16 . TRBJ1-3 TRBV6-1 TGTGCCAGCAGTGAAGCAGACGGTGGGTCTGGAAACACCATATATTTT CASSEADGGSGNTIYF
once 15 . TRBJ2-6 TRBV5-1 TGCGCCAGCAGCTGGCGGGGAGCTGGGGCCAACGTCCTGACTTTC CASSWRGAGANVLTF
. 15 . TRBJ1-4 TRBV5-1 TGCGCCAGCAGCCTACCTCAGGGTACTAATGAAAAACTGTTTTTT CASSLPQGTNEKLFF
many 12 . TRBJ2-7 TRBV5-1 TGCGCCAGCAGCTCGATAGGCTACGAGCAGTACTTC CASSSIGYEQYF
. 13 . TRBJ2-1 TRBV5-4 TGTGCCAGCAGCTTGGCCCAGCACGGTGAGCAGTTCTTC CASSLAQHGEQFF
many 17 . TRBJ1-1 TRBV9 TGTGCCAGCAGCCCCCCCGGCATTTCAACACTAAACACTGAAGCTTTCTTT CASSPPGISTLNTEAFF
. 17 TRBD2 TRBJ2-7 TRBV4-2 TGTGCCAGCGGAGATACGCCAAGCGGGAGGGCACTGAGCGAGCAGTACTTC CASGDTPSGRALSEQYF
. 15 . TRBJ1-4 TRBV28 TGTGCCAGCAGTGCCCCCGGGACGGGCAATGAAAAACTGTTTTTT CASSAPGTGNEKLFF
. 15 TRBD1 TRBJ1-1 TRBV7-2 TGTGCCAGCAGCTTAGATCAGGGGGCCTGGACTGAAGCTTTCTTT CASSLDQGAWTEAFF
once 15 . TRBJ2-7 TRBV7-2 TGTGCCAGCAGCTTAGGGTTCAGGGAGGCCTACGAGCAGTACTTC CASSLGFREAYEQYF
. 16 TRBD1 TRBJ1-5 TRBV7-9 TGTGCCAGCAGCACCAACCCGGGACAGGGTAATCAGCCCCAGCATTTT CASSTNPGQGNQPQHF
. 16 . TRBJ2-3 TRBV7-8 TGTGCCAGCAGCTTAGTGGCTAGGCGGGGCACAGATACGCAGTATTTT CASSLVARRGTDTQYF
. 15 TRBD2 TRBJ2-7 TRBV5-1 TGCGCCAGCAGCTCGACTAGCGGGGCATCCTACGAGCAGTACTTC CASSSTSGASYEQYF
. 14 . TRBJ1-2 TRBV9 TGTGCCAGCAGCCCCGTTAACGGTGAAAGTGGCTACACCTTC CASSPVNGESGYTF
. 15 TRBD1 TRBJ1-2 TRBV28 TGTGCCAGCAGGATCTACAGGGGCATTAGCTATGGCTACACCTTC CASRIYRGISYGYTF
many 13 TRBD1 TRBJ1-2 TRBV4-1 TGCGCCAGCAGATTGGACAGGGATGGCGGCTACACCTTC CASRLDRDGGYTF
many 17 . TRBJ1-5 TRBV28 TGTGCCAGCAGTTTGACGCAGGGGACTGGAAACAATCAGCCCCAGCATTTT CASSLTQGTGNNQPQHF